This TCR beta chain is from a study of metastatic and nonmetastatic thyroid tumors (dated by TCRdb to 2018 to 2020). Regarding the complete study: For patients with malignant and with benign thyroid disease, the researchers compared repertoires between peripheral blood samples and tumor or nodule tissue samples. General findings and caveats noted by the study authors: In both blood and tumor samples, malignant tumors were reported to have significantly higher TCR beta diversity than benign nodules.

Reading the germline V gene gives CDR1 SGHVS and CDR2 FQNEAQ. From the cysteine through the phenylalanine, the CDR3 covers 18 amino acids. The kept DNA is CDR3 alone, 54 bases in frame from the first base. Trimming takes 2 bases from V and 4 bases from J, and the germline ends sit 21 bases apart. Ten or more counts support this clone. Its antigen is unknown. The record has no base qualities; no much larger clone is one base away. No patient had received any treatment before thyroid surgery. The study retrospectively analysed patient clinical samples collected from the early 2010s to the late 2010s using T-cell receptor beta sequencing. The library was generated by PCR. The sequencer listed for this sample is Illumina HiSeq 4000. High-throughput sequencing was used to profile the CDR3 region of the TCR beta-chain in every patient. From the authors' description of their analysis: A classifier to discriminate distant-metastatic papillary thyroid cancer patients was built from CDR3 differences across clinicopathological groups. The Shannon index was used to assess repertoire diversity, and the Morisita-Horn index was used to assess tumor-blood repertoire similarity. TCRdb reprocessing: public reads trimmed at Q25 with fastp, clones called with MiXCR, in-frame beta chains kept. The V and J calls reflect TCRdb's pipeline rather than the authors' work. The sample data list around 40,000 clones, and approximately 13% of these were observed just once. The top ten clonotypes cover around a tenth of the sample.

The clonotype comes from a female donor with papillary thyroid cancer or a benign thyroid nodule (not recorded which). Some clones in this sample may be carry-over from other donors' samples. The sample taken for sequencing was blood. The chain is encoded by TRBV7-8 joined to TRBJ2-4; a weak D assignment points to TRBD1 (6 bases agree). The nucleotide sequence is given as TGTGCCAGCAGCTTAAGCCCGACCTGGACAGACATAAAAAACATTCAGTACTTC. Translated, it gives CASSLSPTWTDIKNIQYF.